This T cell receptor (beta chain) emerged from a study of T cells in Graves' hyperthyroidism and ophthalmopathy. CDR1 is MNHNS, CDR2 SASEGT, per germline. V was trimmed by 3 bases and J by 4 bases, leaving 10 bases between them. The CDR3 is 13 amino acids. Amplified TCR beta CDR3 regions derived from RNA transcripts. In the first-round RT-PCR of the TCR CDR3, the HTBI primer set was used. TCRdb re-called the multiplex PCR reads through MiXCR, storing one row per CDR3 protein. The sample consists of around 520,000 distinct CDR3 sequences, about 15% of them appearing once. This receptor was identified in a woman younger than 30 with Graves' hyperthyroidism. This chain uses TRBV6-1 with TRBJ2-7, with D possibly called TRBD1 or TRBD2 (5 bases each). The sequencing sample was made of blood. DNA of the CDR3: TGTGCCAGCAGTGAGTCGGGGCGGTACGAGCAGTACTTC. Residues: CASSESGRYEQYF.